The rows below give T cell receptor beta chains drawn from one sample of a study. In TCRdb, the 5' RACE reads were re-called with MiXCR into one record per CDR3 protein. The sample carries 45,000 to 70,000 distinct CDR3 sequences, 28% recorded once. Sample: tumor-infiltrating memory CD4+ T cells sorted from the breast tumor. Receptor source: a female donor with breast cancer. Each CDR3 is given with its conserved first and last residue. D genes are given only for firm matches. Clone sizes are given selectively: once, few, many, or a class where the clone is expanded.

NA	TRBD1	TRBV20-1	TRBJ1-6	CSARVPGQRNSPLHF	TGTAGTGCTAGGGTACCGGGACAGCGAAATTCACCCCTCCACTTT
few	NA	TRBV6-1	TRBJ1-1	CASSLTWTGSLEAFF	TGTGCCAGCAGCCTTACCTGGACTGGATCCCTCGAAGCTTTCTTT
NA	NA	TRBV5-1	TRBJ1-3	CASSLTIGNTIYF	TGCGCCAGCAGCCTCACAATCGGAAACACCATATATTTT
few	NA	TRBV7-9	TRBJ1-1	CASSLVEGTEASF	TGTGCCAGCAGCTTAGTTGAAGGGACTGAAGCTTCCTTT
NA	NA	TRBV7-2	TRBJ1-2	CASSLPGFGGYTF	TGTGCCAGCAGCCTTCCGGGCTTCGGGGGCTACACCTTC
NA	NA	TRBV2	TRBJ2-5	CASSEGSVETQYF	TGTGCCAGCAGTGAAGGGAGTGTTGAGACCCAGTACTTC
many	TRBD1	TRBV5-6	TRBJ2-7	CASSRGTVSYEQYF	TGTGCCAGCAGCCGAGGGACAGTATCCTACGAGCAGTACTTC
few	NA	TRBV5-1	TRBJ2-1	CASSLAAGASYNEQFF	TGCGCCAGCAGCTTGGCCGCGGGGGCCTCCTACAATGAGCAGTTCTTC
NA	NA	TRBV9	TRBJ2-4	CASSSLTGSIQYF	TGTGCCAGCAGCTCCCTCACAGGGAGCATTCAGTACTTC
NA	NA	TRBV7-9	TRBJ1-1	CASSPTLIDTEAFF	TGTGCCAGCAGCCCAACCCTTATAGACACTGAAGCTTTCTTT
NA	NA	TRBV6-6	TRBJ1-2	CASRGQNYGYTF	TGTGCCAGCAGGGGACAAAACTATGGCTACACCTTC
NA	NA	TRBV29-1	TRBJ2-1	CSVVIQLADNEQFF	TGCAGCGTTGTAATCCAACTAGCAGACAATGAGCAGTTCTTC
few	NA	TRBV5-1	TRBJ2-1	CASRRDIKGEQFF	TGCGCCAGCAGGAGGGATATTAAGGGTGAGCAGTTCTTC
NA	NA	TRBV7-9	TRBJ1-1	CASSPPGGGETEAFF	TGTGCCAGCAGCCCCCCCGGTGGGGGGGAAACTGAAGCTTTCTTT
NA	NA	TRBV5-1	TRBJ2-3	CASRIGTSTDTQYF	TGCGCCAGCAGGATAGGTACTAGCACAGATACGCAGTATTTT
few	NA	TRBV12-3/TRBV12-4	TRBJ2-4	CASSLRPPGIKGKNIQYF	TGTGCCAGCAGTTTAAGGCCACCGGGGATTAAGGGCAAAAACATTCAGTACTTC
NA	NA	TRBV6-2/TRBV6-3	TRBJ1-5	CASSSLGAQHF	TGTGCCAGCAGTTCCTTAGGGGCCCAGCATTTT
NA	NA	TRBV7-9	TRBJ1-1	CASSLSDTEAFF	TGTGCCAGCAGCCTCTCTGACACTGAAGCTTTCTTT
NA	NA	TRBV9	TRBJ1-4	CASSARGVGEKLFF	TGTGCCAGCAGCGCGAGGGGTGTAGGGGAAAAACTGTTTTTT
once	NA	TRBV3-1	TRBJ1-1	CASSQATTRYTEAFF	TGTGCCAGCAGCCAAGCAACAACAAGATATACTGAAGCTTTCTTT
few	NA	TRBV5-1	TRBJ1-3	CASSLATGLAGNTIYF	TGCGCCAGCAGCTTGGCCACAGGCCTCGCTGGAAACACCATATATTTT
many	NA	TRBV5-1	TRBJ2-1	CASTLANRQFDEQFF	TGCGCCAGCACGCTAGCGAACCGTCAGTTCGATGAGCAGTTCTTC
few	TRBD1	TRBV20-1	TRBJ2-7	CSAATGVMPYEQYF	TGCAGTGCCGCGACAGGGGTAATGCCCTACGAGCAGTACTTC
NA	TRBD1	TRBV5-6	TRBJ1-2	CASNFVLRQGHNYGYTF	TGTGCCAGCAACTTCGTGTTACGACAGGGCCATAACTATGGCTACACCTTC